This T cell receptor (beta chain) originates from a study of OX40 agonist ivuxolimab in advanced cancers. Turning to the study itself: Subjects had a mean age of around 60 years, with a range of roughly 23 to 79; approximately 83% were male. Among those treated, three patients had partial responses, one with hepatocellular carcinoma and two with cutaneous melanoma. Study-wide results and caveats: Dose levels from 0.1 to 3.0 mg/kg saw CD4+ and CD8+ blood T cells expand clonally by week 6. Partial responders at 0.1-3.0 mg/kg had among the lowest clonal expansion.

Details on this clone: Its antigen remains unknown. The junction shows a germline mismatch at one end, possibly a read error.

Germline V gene lookup returns CDR1 MDHEN and CDR2 SYDVKM. The CDR3 runs 11 residues. Data came from immunoSEQ multiplex PCR; TCRdb stores just in-frame clones and leaves some out. The sample has some 140,000 clones; around nine tenths are singletons. This clonotype was sampled from an adult with an advanced solid tumor such as melanoma, head and neck, liver or kidney cancer. The specimen comprised CD4+ or CD8+ T cells sorted from blood, sampled in a trial of the OX40 agonist ivuxolimab. The chain employs TRBV28 and TRBJ1-2, with D tentatively TRBD1 (6 bases). In DNA, the CDR3 is TGTGCCAGCCGAGGGGGGGTCCCGCCAGACTTC. Translation gives CASRGGVPPDF.